This TCR beta chain appears in the sequencing data of a study of control samples from healthy donors and cancer patients. Trimming cost V 11 bases and J 1 base, with 14 bases left between them. This CDR3 spans 13 amino acids. CDR1 is LNHDA, CDR2 SQIVND, per germline (reference sequence). Some clones are missing from TCRdb's copy, which holds only in-frame ones; the method was immunoSEQ multiplex PCR. The sample contains 120,000 to 150,000 clones, less than 95% of which appear only once. This clonotype was sampled from a man younger than 30 in good health. The chain combines TRBV19 with TRBJ1-1; weak D call: TRBD1 (5 bases). Specimen: blood. The CDR3 region has the DNA TGTGCCTGCCTCTCGAGGGGGAACACTGAAGCTTTCTTT. It translates to CACLSRGNTEAFF.